This note documents a single T cell receptor beta chain sequence. Its antigen remains unknown. The source of the sample is a study of T cell repertoires in cytomegalovirus infection. Background on the study: Recently identified HLA-C-restricted and well-studied HLA-B-restricted CMV epitopes were used. Evidence of both CMV infection and a matching HLA type came from public TCR beta signatures.

TCRdb re-analysed the reads in MiXCR, keeping a single row per CDR3 protein. The sample includes some 800,000 distinct CDR3 sequences, roughly 33% seen only once; the top ten take roughly 12%. Points from the study as a whole: Summed frequency of shared TCR beta families picked out CMV carriers who also had the relevant HLA. What dominated the ex vivo response were HLA-C-restricted CMV-specific TCR beta clonotypes.

Specimen: cultured CD8+ T cells from PBMCs, collected from culture after CMV antigen stimulation. This TCR came from a human donor in good health (CMV status not recorded). Some clones in this sample may be carry-over from other donors' samples.

The CDR3 bases are TGTGCCAGCAGCCAAGATCAGGATATATTTTCGGTGGGGTACAATGAGCAGTTCTTC. Amino acids: CASSQDQDIFSVGYNEQFF. The chain recombines TRBV4-2 with TRBJ2-1, with D unclear. The germline gives CDR1 LGHNA, CDR2 YNFKEQ. Deletions cut 0 bases from V and 4 bases from J, with 22 bases between. There are 19 residues in the CDR3.